This TCR beta chain was identified in a study of blood T cell repertoires in COVID-19. Overall study: Spain, Italy and the United States supplied samples that represented acute and convalescent COVID-19. T cells, B-cell-depleted T cells, or PBMCs provided the cDNA or gDNA that served as material.

The CDR3 covers 16 residues. The germline CDR1 and CDR2 sequences are MDHEN and SYDVKM. Unmatched junction bases numbered 14, after V lost 7 bases and J lost 5 bases. Source study methods: Reference gene primers were amplified, and this amplification served to estimate nucleated cell counts. The table came from immunoSEQ multiplex PCR; TCRdb's copy has only in-frame clones and leaves some out. That table gives V, J and clone size, and the DNA gave D and trimming. The sample shows 150,000 to 200,000 clones, 80% to 85% of them seen only once. Sequenced input: peripheral blood. The chain carries TRBV28 and TRBJ2-3, with TRBD2 matching 8 bases. This clonotype originated in a human donor with acute or convalescent COVID-19. The donor label of this sample is uncertain. CDR3 in DNA: TGTGCCAGCATTTCCGGCCCCTCTAGCGGGCGAGATACGCAGTATTTT. It encodes CASISGPSSGRDTQYF.